Detailed here is one T cell receptor beta chain. Its antigen is as yet unknown. Primers included in the PCR were 60 Vbeta and 13 Jbeta primers. The repertoire was sequenced with immunoSEQ multiplex PCR; TCRdb's copy has only in-frame clones and lacks some. The data contain 170,000 or so clones, about 80% of them singletons. The sample comes from a study of cytomegalovirus exposure and HLA in healthy donors. The wider study: Earlier work reported roughly 120 million unique TCR beta sequences from some 180 million T cells. Study-wide results and caveats: Some public TCRs appeared in many individuals, while most sequences were rare. A few V segments could not be told apart, such as TRBV6-2 and TRBV6-3, and were left out.

The germline CDR1 and CDR2 sequences are LNHDA and SQIVND (reference sequence). The CDR3 loop spans 14 amino acids. V gave up 3 bases and J gave up 0 bases, with 9 bases separating them. The V call is TRBV19, the J call TRBJ2-7; perhaps TRBD1 as D (5 bases). Sequencing used PBMCs. This clonotype originated in a boy between 10 and 17 years old in good health and CMV-seronegative. The CDR3 is CASSMAGNSYEQYF. CDR3 sequence (DNA): TGTGCCAGTAGTATGGCAGGGAACTCCTACGAGCAGTACTTC.